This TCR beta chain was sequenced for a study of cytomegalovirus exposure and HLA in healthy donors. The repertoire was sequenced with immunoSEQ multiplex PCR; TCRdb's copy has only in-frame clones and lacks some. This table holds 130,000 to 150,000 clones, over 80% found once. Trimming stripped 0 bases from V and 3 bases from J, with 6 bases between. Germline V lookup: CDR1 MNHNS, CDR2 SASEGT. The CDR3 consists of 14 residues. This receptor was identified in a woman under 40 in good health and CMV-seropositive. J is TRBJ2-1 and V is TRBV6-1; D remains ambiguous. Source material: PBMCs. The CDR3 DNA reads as TGTGCCAGCAGTGAAGCTCCAGGCTACAATGAGCAGTTCTTC. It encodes CASSEAPGYNEQFF.